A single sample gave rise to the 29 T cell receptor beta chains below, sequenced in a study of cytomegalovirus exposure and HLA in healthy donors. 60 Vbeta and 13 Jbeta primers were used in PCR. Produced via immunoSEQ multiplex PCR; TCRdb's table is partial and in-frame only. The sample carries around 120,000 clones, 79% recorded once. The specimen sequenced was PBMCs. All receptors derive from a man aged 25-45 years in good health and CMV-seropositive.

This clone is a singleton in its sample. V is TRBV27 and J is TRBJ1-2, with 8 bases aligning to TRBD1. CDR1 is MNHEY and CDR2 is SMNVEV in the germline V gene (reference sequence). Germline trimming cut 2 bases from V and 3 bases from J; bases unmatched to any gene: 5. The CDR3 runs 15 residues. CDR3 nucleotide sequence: TGTGCCAGCAGTTTAGGGGCAGGGGGCTACTATGGCTACACCTTC. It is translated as CASSLGAGGYYGYTF.

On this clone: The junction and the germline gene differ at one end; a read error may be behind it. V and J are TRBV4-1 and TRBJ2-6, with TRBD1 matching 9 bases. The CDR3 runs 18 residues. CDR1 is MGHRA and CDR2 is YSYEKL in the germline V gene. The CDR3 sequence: CASSHPGQGNNGANGLTF. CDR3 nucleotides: TGCGCCAGCAGCCATCCGGGACAGGGAAACAACGGGGCCAACGGCCTGACTTTC.

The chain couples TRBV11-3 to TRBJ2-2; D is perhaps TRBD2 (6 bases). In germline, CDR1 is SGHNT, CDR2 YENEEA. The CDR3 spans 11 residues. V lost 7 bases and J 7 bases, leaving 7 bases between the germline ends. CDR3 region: CASTGGGELFF. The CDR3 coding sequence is TGTGCCAGCACCGGGGGCGGGGAGCTGTTTTTT.

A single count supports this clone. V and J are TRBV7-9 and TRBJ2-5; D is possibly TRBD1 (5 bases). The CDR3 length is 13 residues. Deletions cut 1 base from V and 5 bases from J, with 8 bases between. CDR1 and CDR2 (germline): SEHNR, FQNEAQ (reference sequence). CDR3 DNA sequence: TGTGCCAGCAGCTTAGTGGGGCGCGAGACCCAGTACTTC. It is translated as CASSLVGRETQYF. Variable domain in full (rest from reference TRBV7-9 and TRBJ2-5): DTGVSQNPRHKITKRGQNVTFRCDPISEHNRLYWYRQTLGQGPEFLTYFQNEAQLEKSRLLSDRFSAERPKGSFSTLEIQRTEQGDSAMYLCASSLVGRETQYFGPGTRLLVL.

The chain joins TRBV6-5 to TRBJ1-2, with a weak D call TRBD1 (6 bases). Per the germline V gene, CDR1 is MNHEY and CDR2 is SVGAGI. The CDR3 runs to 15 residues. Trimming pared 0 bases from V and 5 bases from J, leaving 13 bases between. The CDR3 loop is CASSYSRGHSYGYTF. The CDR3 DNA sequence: TGTGCCAGCAGTTACTCGAGGGGACATTCTTATGGCTACACCTTC.

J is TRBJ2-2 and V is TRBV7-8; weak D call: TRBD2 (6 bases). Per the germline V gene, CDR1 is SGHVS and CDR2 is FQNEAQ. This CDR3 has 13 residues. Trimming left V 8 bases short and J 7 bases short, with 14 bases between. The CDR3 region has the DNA TGTGCCAGCGGGAGGCGGGGCAGCGGGGAGCTGTTTTTT. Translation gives CASGRRGSGELFF.

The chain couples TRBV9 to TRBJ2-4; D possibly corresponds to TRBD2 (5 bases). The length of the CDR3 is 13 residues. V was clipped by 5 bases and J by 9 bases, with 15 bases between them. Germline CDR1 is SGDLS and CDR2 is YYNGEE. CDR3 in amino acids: CASSEGAFGIQYF. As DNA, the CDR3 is TGTGCCAGCAGTGAGGGCGCCTTCGGCATTCAGTACTTC.

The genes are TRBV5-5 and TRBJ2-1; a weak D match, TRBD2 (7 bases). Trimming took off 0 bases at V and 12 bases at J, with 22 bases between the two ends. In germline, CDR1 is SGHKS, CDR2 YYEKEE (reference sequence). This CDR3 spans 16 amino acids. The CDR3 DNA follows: TGTGCCAGCAGCTTGGTTGGCGGGGGCCCGCGCGGCGGGCAGTTCTTC. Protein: CASSLVGGGPRGGQFF.

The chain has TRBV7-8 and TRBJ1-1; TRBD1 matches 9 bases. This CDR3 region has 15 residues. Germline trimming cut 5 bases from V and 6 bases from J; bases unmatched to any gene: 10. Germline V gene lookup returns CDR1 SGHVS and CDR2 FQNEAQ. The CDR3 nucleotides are TGTGCCAGCAGCACACACAGGGGGCGCTTAGCTGAAGCTTTCTTT. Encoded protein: CASSTHRGRLAEAFF.

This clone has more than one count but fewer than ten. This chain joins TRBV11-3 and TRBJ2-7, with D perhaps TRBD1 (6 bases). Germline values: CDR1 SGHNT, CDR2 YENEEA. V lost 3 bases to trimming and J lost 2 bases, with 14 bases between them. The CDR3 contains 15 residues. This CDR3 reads CASSFGGGGTYEQYF. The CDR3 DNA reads TGTGCCAGCAGCTTTGGGGGCGGCGGAACCTACGAGCAGTACTTC.

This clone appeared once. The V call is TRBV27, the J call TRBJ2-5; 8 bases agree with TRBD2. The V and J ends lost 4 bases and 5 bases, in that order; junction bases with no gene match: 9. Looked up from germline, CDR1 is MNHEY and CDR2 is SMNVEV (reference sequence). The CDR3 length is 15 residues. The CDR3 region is CASSSRAGAGETQYF. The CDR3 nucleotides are TGTGCCAGCAGTTCTAGAGCGGGAGCAGGGGAGACCCAGTACTTC.

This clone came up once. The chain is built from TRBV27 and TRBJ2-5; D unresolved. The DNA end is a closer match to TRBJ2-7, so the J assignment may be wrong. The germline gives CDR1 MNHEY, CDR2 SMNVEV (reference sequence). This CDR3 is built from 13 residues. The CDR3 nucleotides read TGTGCCAGCAGTTTTTTGAGCTCCTACGAGCAGTACTTC. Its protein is CASSFLSSYEQYF.

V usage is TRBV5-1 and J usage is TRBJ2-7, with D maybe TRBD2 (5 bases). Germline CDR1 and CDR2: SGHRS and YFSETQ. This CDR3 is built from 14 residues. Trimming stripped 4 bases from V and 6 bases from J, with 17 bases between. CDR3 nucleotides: TGCGCCAGCAGCAGTATCGGGGAATTTAGCGAGCAGTACTTC. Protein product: CASSSIGEFSEQYF.

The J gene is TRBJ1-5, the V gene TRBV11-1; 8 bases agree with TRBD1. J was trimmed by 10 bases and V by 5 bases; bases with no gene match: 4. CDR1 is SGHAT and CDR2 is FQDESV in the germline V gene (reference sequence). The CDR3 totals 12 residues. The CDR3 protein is CASSAQGGPQHF. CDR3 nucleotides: TGTGCCAGCAGCGCACAGGGGGGACCCCAGCATTTT.

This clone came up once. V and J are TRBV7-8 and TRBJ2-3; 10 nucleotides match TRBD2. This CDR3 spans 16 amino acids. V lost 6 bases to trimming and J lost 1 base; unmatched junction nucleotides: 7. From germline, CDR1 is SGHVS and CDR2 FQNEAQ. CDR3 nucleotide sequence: TGTGCCAGCAGGCCCCAGCGGGGGGGTGGCACAGATACGCAGTATTTT. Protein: CASRPQRGGGTDTQYF.

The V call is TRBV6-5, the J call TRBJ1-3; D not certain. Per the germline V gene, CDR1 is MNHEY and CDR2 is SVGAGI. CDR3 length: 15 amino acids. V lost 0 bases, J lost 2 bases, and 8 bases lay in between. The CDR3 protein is CASSYSRGTGNTIYF. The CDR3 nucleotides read TGTGCCAGCAGTTACTCGAGAGGGACTGGAAACACCATATATTTT.

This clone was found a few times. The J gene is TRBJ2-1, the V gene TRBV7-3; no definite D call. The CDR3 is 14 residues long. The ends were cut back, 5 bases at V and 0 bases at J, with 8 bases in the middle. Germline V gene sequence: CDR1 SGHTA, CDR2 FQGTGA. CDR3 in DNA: TGTGCCAGCAGCCTAGAGAGCTCCTACAATGAGCAGTTCTTC. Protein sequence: CASSLESSYNEQFF. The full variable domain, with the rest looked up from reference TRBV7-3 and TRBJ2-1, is GAGVSQTPSNKVTEKGKYVELRCDPISGHTALYWYRQSLGQGPEFLIYFQGTGAADDSGLPNDRFFAVRPEGSVSTLKIQRTERGDSAVYLCASSLESSYNEQFFGPGTRLTVL.

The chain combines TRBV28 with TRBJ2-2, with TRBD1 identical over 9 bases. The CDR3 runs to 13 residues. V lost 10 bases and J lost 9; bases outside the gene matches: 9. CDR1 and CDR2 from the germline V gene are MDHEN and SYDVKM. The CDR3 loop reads CAIPGQGKRELFF. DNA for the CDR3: TGTGCCATTCCGGGACAGGGTAAAAGGGAGCTGTTTTTT.

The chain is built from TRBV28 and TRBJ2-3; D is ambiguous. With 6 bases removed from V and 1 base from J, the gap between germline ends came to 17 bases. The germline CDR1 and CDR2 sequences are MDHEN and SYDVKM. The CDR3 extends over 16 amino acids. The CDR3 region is CASSPTSVRRTDTQYF. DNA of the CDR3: TGTGCCAGCAGCCCAACCTCTGTGCGGCGCACAGATACGCAGTATTTT.

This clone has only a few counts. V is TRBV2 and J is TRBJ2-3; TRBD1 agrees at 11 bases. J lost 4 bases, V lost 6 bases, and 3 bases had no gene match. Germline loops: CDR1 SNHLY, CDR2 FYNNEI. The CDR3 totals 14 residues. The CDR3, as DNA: TGTGCCAGCAGCGGACAGGGGGCCCCAGATACGCAGTATTTT. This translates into CASSGQGAPDTQYF.

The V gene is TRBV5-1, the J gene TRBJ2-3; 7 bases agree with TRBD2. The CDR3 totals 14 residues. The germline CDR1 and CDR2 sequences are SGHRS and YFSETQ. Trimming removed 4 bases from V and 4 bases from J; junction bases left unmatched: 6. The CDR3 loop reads CASSGVTSADTQYF. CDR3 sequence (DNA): TGCGCCAGCAGCGGAGTCACTAGCGCAGATACGCAGTATTTT.

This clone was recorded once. The chain's CDR3 is CAISTTDYQPQHF. CDR3 DNA sequence: TGTGCCATCAGTACGACAGACTATCAGCCCCAGCATTTT. This rearrangement joins TRBV10-3 to TRBJ1-5, with TRBD1 as a possible D gene (5 bases). The V gene's germline CDR1 is ENHRY and CDR2 SYGVKD. CDR3 length: 13 residues. Trimming took 5 bases from V and 5 from J, leaving 10 bases between them.

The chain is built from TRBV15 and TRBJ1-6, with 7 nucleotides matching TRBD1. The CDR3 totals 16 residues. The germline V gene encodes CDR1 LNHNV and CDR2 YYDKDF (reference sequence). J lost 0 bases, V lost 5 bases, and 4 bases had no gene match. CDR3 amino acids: CATSGGQSSYNSPLHF. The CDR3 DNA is TGTGCCACCAGCGGGGGACAGAGCTCCTATAATTCACCCCTCCACTTT.

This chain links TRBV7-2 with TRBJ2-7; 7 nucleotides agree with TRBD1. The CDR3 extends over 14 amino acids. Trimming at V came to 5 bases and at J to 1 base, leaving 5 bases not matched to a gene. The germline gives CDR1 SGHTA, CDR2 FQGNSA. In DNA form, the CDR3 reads TGTGCCAGCAGCACCGGGACAGAGTCCTACGAGCAGTACTTC. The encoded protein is CASSTGTESYEQYF.

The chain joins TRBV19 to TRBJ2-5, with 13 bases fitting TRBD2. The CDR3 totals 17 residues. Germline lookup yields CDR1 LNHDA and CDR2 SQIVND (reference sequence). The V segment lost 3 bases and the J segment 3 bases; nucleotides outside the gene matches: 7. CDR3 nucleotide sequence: TGTGCCAGTAGTATCGGATTAACTAGCGGGAGGGAAGAGACCCAGTACTTC. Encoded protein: CASSIGLTSGREETQYF.

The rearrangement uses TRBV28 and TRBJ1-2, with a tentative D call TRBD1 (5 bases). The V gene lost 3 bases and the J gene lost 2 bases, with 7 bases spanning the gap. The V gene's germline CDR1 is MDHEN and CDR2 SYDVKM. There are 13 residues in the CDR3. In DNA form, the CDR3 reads TGTGCCAGCAGTTTCGCAGGGAACTATGGCTACACCTTC. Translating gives CASSFAGNYGYTF.

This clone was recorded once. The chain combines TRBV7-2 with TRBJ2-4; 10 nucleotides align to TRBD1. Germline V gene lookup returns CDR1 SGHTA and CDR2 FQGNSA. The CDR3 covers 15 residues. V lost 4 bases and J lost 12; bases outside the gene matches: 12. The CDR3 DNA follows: TGTGCCAGCAGCTGGCGAGGGACAGGGGCTATTAGTCAGTACTTC. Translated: CASSWRGTGAISQYF.

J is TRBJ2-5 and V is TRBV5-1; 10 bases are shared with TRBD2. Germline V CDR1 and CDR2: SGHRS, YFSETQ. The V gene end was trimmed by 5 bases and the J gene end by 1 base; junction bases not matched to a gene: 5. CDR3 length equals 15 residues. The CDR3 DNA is TGCGCCAGCAGGTTACTAGCGGGAAGCCAAGAGACCCAGTACTTC. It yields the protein CASRLLAGSQETQYF.

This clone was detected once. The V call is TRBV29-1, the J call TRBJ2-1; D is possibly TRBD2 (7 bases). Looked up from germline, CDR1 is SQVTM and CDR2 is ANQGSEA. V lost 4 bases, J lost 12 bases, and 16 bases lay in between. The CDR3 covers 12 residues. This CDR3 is CSVGGGSGWQFF. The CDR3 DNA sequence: TGCAGCGTTGGGGGGGGCTCCGGTTGGCAGTTCTTC.